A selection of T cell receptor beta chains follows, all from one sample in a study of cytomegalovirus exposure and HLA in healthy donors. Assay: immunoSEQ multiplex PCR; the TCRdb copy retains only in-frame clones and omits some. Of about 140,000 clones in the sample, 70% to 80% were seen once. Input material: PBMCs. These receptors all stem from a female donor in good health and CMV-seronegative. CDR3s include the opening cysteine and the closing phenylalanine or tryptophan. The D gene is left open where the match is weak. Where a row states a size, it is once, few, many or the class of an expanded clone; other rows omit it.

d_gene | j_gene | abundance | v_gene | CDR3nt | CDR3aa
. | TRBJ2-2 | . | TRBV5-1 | TGCGCCAGCAGCTTGGGTCCAGGGAAGGCCGGGGAGCTGTTTTTT | CASSLGPGKAGELFF
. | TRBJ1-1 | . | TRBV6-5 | TGTGCCAGCAGTTCACGAGGGCACACTGAAGCTTTCTTT | CASSSRGHTEAFF
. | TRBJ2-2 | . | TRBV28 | TGTGCCAGCACTCGGGCGAACACCGGGGAGCTGTTTTTT | CASTRANTGELFF
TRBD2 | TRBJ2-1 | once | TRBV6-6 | TGTGCCAGCAGCGGGACTAGCGGGGTCAATGAGCAGTTCTTC | CASSGTSGVNEQFF
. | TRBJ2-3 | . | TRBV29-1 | TGCAGCGTTGAAGGGTCAGAACGCACAGATACGCAGTATTTT | CSVEGSERTDTQYF
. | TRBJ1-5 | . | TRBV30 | TGTGCCTGGAGTAAGTCTTTGGACAGCGGCAATCAGCCCCAGCATTTT | CAWSKSLDSGNQPQHF
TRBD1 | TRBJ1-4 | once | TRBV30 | TGTGCCTGGAGTGTAAAGGGACAGGGGGGAATAAATGAAAAACTGTTTTTT | CAWSVKGQGGINEKLFF
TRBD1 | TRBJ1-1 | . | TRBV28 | TGTGCCAGCAGTCCTCCCCAGGGGGCAGCCACTGAAGCTTTCTTT | CASSPPQGAATEAFF
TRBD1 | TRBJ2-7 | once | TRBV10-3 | TGTGCCATCCGGGACAGGGGCGACGAGCAGTACTTC | CAIRDRGDEQYF
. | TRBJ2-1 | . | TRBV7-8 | TGTGCCAGCAGCTTATTTGGGGGGTCCTACAATGAGCAGTTCTTC | CASSLFGGSYNEQFF
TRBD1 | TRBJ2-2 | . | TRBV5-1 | TGCGCCAGCAGCTTGGCGGTCAGGGGGATCACCGGGGAGCTGTTTTTT | CASSLAVRGITGELFF
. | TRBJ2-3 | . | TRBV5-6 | TGTGCCAGCAGCCCCGCGGGATTTGCAGATACGCAGTATTTT | CASSPAGFADTQYF
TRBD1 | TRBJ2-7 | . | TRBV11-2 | TGTGCCAGCAGCCCTAGCGGACAGGGGTCCTACGAGCAGTACTTC | CASSPSGQGSYEQYF
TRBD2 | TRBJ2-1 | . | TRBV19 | TGTGCCAGTAGTATGGCGGGAGAATGGTACAATGAGCAGTTCTTC | CASSMAGEWYNEQFF
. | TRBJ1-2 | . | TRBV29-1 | TGCAGCGCGCGGACAGACACTAACTATGGCTACACCTTC | CSARTDTNYGYTF
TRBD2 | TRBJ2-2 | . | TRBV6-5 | TGTGCCAGCAGTGCGCGGGGGTTCGGGGAGCTGTTTTTT | CASSARGFGELFF
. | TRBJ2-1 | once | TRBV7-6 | TGTGCCAGCAGCTTTCTTCGGACATCCAATGAGCAGTTCTTC | CASSFLRTSNEQFF
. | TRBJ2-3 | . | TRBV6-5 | TGTGCCAGCAGTTACAATCGAGGATTCGGAGATACGCAGTATTTT | CASSYNRGFGDTQYF
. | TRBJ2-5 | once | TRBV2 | TGTGCCAGCAACCCCCCCGACCTTAGCGGTCTGGGGGAGACCCAGTACTTC | CASNPPDLSGLGETQYF
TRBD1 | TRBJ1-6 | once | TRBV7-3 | TGTGCCAGCAGCCGCTCCGGGACAGGACGTTCACCCCTCCACTTT | CASSRSGTGRSPLHF
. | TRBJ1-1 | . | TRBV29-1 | TGCAGCGCCATCAGGGGAACTGAAGCTTTCTTT | CSAIRGTEAFF
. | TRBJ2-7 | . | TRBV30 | TGTGCCTGGAGTGGAGTAGGGGGGGCCTACGAGCAGTACTTC | CAWSGVGGAYEQYF
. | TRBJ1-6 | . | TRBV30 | TGTGCCTGGAGTGTCCGGAGAGCCTATAATTCACCCCTCCACTTT | CAWSVRRAYNSPLHF
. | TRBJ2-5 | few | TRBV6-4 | TGTGCCAGCAGTGACTCAAATAAGGTAGCCAACCTGCGAGAGACCCAGTACTTC | CASSDSNKVANLRETQYF
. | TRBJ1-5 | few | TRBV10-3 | TGTGCCATCAGTGCTCAGGGTTCCAACCAGCCCCAGCATTTT | CAISAQGSNQPQHF
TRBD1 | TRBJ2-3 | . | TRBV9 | TGTGCCAGCAGCGTAGGGGACAGGTGGGCAGATACGCAGTATTTT | CASSVGDRWADTQYF
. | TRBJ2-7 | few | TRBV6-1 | TGTGCCAGCAGTGAAGGGGCCCTCTACGAGCAGTACTTC | CASSEGALYEQYF
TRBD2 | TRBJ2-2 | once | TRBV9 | TGTGCCAGCAGCCCCCGACTAGCGGGAGGCCGCGGCACCGGGGAGCTGTTTTTT | CASSPRLAGGRGTGELFF
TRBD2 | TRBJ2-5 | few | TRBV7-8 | TGTGCCAGCAGCTTAGTAGCGGGAGTGGAGACCCAGTACTTC | CASSLVAGVETQYF
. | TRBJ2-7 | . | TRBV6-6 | TGTGCCAGCGGTACAGGGACGTACGAGCAGTACTTC | CASGTGTYEQYF
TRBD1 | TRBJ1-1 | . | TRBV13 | TGTGCCAGCAGCCCCTGGACAGGGGGCGAGGGAGCTTTCTTT | CASSPWTGGEGAFF
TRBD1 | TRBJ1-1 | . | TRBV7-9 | TGTGCCAGCAGCCGGGGACAGGGGAGGAACACTGAAGCTTTCTTT | CASSRGQGRNTEAFF
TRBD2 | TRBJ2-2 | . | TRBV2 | TGTGCCAGCAGAACGGGACTAGCGATCACCGGGGAGCTGTTTTTT | CASRTGLAITGELFF
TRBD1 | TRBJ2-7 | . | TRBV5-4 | TGTGCCAGCAGCTTGGGGACAGGGGGCTTCCTCGAGCAGTACTTC | CASSLGTGGFLEQYF
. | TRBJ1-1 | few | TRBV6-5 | TGTGCCAGCAGCCCTCGGGGGGAAGACACTGAAGCTTTCTTT | CASSPRGEDTEAFF
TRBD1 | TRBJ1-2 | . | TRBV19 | TGTGCCAGTAGTCCTTGGATCTGGGGACAGGGGTTTCCGTCGGGCTATGGCTACACCTTC | CASSPWIWGQGFPSGYGYTF
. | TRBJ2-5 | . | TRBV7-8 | TGTGCCAGCCTACTAGACCTCGGGCGAGAGACCCAGTACTTC | CASLLDLGRETQYF
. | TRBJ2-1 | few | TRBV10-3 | TGTGCCATCAGTGTCCCGGAGCGGAATGAGCAGTTCTTC | CAISVPERNEQFF
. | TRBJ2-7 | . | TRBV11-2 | TGTGCCAGCAGCTTAGTAAGGGGATCATGGTACGAGCAGTACTTC | CASSLVRGSWYEQYF
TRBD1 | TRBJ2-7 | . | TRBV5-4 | TGTGCCAGCAGCGAACAGGGGGCTGAGAGTGAGCAGTACTTC | CASSEQGAESEQYF